These T cell receptor beta chains were read from a single sample in a study of cytomegalovirus exposure and HLA in healthy donors. Using immunoSEQ multiplex PCR, the repertoire was profiled, and TCRdb retains in-frame clones only, with some absent. The sample shows tens of thousands of clones, 60% to 85% of them seen only once. The source material was PBMCs. These receptors all come from a man in his forties or fifties in good health and CMV-seronegative. The CDR3 runs from the conserved cysteine through the conserved F or W. Each record gives: V gene, J gene, CDR3 protein.

V: TRBV7-9; J: TRBJ2-3; CDR3: CASSPRGGGRLDTQYF
V: TRBV4-1; J: TRBJ1-1; CDR3: CASSPRQGLAPTEAFF
V: TRBV2; J: TRBJ2-2; CDR3: CASSASRGNTGELFF
V: TRBV18; J: TRBJ1-3; CDR3: CASWQGDAGNTIYF
V: TRBV7-8; J: TRBJ2-1; CDR3: CASSLARDLYNEQFF
V: TRBV4-1; J: TRBJ2-4; CDR3: CASSQGIAEVVKNIQYF
V: TRBV6-5; J: TRBJ1-2; CDR3: CASSYRWDRANYGYTF
V: TRBV6-6; J: TRBJ2-7; CDR3: CASSIAGTGMYEQYF
V: TRBV29-1; J: TRBJ1-1; CDR3: CSVDAGLMNTEAFF
V: TRBV6-1; J: TRBJ2-5; CDR3: CASGRAGETQYF
V: TRBV2; J: TRBJ2-2; CDR3: CASNPAAPLTGELFF
V: TRBV11-1; J: TRBJ2-5; CDR3: CASRFRGGGQETQYF
V: TRBV27; J: TRBJ1-5; CDR3: CASSLFKGSGDQPQHF